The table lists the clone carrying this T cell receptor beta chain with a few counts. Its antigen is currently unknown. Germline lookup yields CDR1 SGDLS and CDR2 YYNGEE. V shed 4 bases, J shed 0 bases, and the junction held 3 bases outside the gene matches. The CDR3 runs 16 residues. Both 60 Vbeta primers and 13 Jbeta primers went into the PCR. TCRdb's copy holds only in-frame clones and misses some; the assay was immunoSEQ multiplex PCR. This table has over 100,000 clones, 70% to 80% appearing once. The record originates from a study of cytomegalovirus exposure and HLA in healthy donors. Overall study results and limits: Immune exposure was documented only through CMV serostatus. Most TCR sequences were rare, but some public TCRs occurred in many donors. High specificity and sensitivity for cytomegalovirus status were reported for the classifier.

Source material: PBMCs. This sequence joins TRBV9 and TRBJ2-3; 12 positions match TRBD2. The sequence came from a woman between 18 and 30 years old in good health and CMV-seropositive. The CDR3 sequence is CASSRGLAGSTDTQYF. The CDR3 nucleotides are TGTGCCAGCAGCCGAGGACTAGCGGGAAGCACAGATACGCAGTATTTT.